The T cell receptor (beta chain) described here comes from a study of cytomegalovirus exposure and HLA in healthy donors. Overall study results and limits: For TCR beta chains, V- and J-gene trimming was later linked to a missense DCLRE1C variant. In a later analysis, parvovirus B19, influenza, CMV and Epstein-Barr virus appeared linked to several top co-occurrence clusters. Later analysis suggested most CMV-associated TCR beta chains were HLA-restricted.

Germline lookup yields CDR1 SEHNR and CDR2 FQNEAQ (reference sequence). With V trimmed by 5 bases and J by 5 bases, 8 bases remained unmatched. The CDR3 sequence is 15 residues long. The PCR employed 60 Vbeta primers together with 13 Jbeta primers. Sequencing was performed with immunoSEQ multiplex PCR; in TCRdb, only in-frame clones are kept and a portion is missing. The sample holds almost 200,000 clones, about 85% seen once. Regarding this clone: The antigen is unknown.

The sequence was obtained from a male donor in good health and CMV-seropositive. Material for sequencing was PBMCs. The V call is TRBV7-9, the J call TRBJ1-4, with 7 bases fitting TRBD1. The CDR3 DNA sequence: TGTGCCAGCAGCCGATACGACAGGGTAAATGAAAAACTGTTTTTT. This gives the protein CASSRYDRVNEKLFF.